This TCR beta chain was captured by sequencing in a study of T-cell memory formation after mild COVID-19. Study-wide background: There were largely donor-specific TCR clusters. The study, taken as a whole, reports: The finding that pre-infection memory included some responding clones suggested that cross-reactive memory joined. Contracting CD8+ clones were enriched in EMRA, CD4+ mainly in CM and EM.

After 5'RACE with constant-segment primers, TCR alpha and TCR beta cDNA libraries carrying sample barcodes and UMIs were obtained. TCRdb reprocessed the 5' RACE reads via MiXCR and lists one record per CDR3 protein. The sample shows about 110,000 distinct CDR3 sequences, 18% of them seen only once. Germline CDR1 is MNHEY and CDR2 is SVGEGT. V trimming: 4 bases; J trimming: 3 bases; junction bases outside the gene matches: 0. The CDR3 is made up of 12 amino acids. By share, this clonotype counts as medium-sized. Its antigen is currently unknown. The material sequenced was PBMCs or a T cell subset sorted from them (not recorded which). The gene calls are TRBV6-2 or TRBV6-3 and TRBJ2-7; 7 nucleotides agree with TRBD1. This TCR was sampled from a man aged 18 to 35 who had mild COVID-19 (a few samples of this study predate the infection). Cell type and time point are not known. This CDR3 is CASSWTGYEQYF. The CDR3 bases are TGTGCCAGCAGTTGGACAGGCTACGAGCAGTACTTC.